The TCR beta chain under discussion was sequenced for a study of cytomegalovirus exposure and HLA in healthy donors. The wider study: Unique TCR beta sequences numbering about 100 million came from around 180 million T cells in an earlier analysis. Study-level results: A later analysis reported that several of the most significant clusters appeared to be linked to common viral pathogens, among them Epstein-Barr virus. Sequencing had likely introduced a cluster of highly shared sequence variants as an artifact.

PCR amplification relied on 60 Vbeta primers (plus 13 Jbeta primers). Sequencing was performed with immunoSEQ multiplex PCR; in TCRdb, only in-frame clones are kept and a portion is missing. The sample lists 150,000 to 180,000 clones, 70% to 90% occurring once. A word on this clone: Its antigen is unidentified.

V trimming: 3 bases; J trimming: 4 bases; junction bases outside the gene matches: 9. Germline V lookup: CDR1 SGHTA, CDR2 FQGTGA. The CDR3 sequence is 16 residues long. The receptor was isolated from a woman in her forties in good health and CMV-seropositive. Material for sequencing was PBMCs. The V call is TRBV7-3, the J call TRBJ2-3; TRBD1 agrees at 8 bases. The CDR3 DNA follows: TGTGCCAGCAGCTTGCAGGGGGCCGTAGGAGCAGATACGCAGTATTTT. This sequence encodes CASSLQGAVGADTQYF.